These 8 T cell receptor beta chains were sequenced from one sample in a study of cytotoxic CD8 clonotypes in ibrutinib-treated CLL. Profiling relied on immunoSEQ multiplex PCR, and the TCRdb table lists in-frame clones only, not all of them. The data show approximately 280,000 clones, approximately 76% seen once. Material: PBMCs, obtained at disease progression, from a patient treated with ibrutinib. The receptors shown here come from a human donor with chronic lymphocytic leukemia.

The CDR3 coding sequence is TGTGCCAGCAGTTTTTGGACAGAGAACACTGAAGCTTTCTTT. Amino acids: CASSFWTENTEAFF. The gene calls are TRBV28 and TRBJ1-1; possible D gene TRBD1, 6 bases. The CDR3 runs to 14 residues. The ends were cut back, 3 bases at V and 1 base at J, with 9 bases in the middle. Germline V gives CDR1 MDHEN, CDR2 SYDVKM.

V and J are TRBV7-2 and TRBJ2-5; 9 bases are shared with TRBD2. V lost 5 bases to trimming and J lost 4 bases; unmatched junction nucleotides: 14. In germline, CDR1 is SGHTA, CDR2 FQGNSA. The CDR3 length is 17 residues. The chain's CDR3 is CASSLQGTSRSAETQYF. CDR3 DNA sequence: TGTGCCAGCAGCCTACAGGGGACTAGCCGGTCCGCAGAGACCCAGTACTTC.

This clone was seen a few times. The CDR3 loop reads CASSLYSEGTQYF. DNA of the CDR3: TGTGCCAGCAGTTTATATTCGGAGGGGACCCAGTACTTC. The chain combines TRBV27 with TRBJ2-5, with D perhaps matching TRBD2 (6 bases). The CDR3 consists of 13 residues. The V gene's germline CDR1 is MNHEY and CDR2 SMNVEV (reference sequence). V was trimmed by 1 base and J by 7 bases, leaving 10 bases between them.

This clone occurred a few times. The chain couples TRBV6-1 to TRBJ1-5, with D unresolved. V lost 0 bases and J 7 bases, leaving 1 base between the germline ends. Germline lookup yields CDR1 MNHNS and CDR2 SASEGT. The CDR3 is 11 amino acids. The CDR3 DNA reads TGTGCCAGCAGTGAAGCGCAGCCCCAGCATTTT. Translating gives CASSEAQPQHF.

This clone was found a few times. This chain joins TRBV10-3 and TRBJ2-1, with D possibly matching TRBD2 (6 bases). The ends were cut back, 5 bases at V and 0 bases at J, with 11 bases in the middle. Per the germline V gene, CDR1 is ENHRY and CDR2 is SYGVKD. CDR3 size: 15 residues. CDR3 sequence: CAISSGRSSYNEQFF. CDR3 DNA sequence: TGTGCCATCAGTTCCGGGAGAAGCTCCTACAATGAGCAGTTCTTC.

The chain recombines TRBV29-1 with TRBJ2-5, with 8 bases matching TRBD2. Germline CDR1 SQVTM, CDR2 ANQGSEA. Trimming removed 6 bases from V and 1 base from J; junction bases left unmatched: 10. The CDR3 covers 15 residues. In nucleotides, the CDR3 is TGCAGCGTGGGCGGTCGAGCGGGGGTCCAAGAGACCCAGTACTTC. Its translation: CSVGGRAGVQETQYF.

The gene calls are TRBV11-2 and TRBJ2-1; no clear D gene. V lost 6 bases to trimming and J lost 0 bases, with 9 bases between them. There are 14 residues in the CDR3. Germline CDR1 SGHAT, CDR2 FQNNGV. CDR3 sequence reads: CASREKISYNEQFF. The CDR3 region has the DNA TGTGCCAGCAGGGAGAAGATCTCCTACAATGAGCAGTTCTTC. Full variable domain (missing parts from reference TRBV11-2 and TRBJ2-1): EAGVAQSPRYKIIEKRQSVAFWCNPISGHATLYWYQQILGQGPKLLIQFQNNGVVDDSQLPKDRFSAERLKGVDSTLKIQPAKLEDSAVYLCASREKISYNEQFFGPGTRLTVL.

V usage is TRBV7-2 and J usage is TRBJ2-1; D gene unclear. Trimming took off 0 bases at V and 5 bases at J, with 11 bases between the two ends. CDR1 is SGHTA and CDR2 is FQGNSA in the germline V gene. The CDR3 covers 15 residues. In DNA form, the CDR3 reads TGTGCCAGCAGCTTAGCGATCAGCCGGCACAATGAGCAGTTCTTC. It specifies CASSLAISRHNEQFF.